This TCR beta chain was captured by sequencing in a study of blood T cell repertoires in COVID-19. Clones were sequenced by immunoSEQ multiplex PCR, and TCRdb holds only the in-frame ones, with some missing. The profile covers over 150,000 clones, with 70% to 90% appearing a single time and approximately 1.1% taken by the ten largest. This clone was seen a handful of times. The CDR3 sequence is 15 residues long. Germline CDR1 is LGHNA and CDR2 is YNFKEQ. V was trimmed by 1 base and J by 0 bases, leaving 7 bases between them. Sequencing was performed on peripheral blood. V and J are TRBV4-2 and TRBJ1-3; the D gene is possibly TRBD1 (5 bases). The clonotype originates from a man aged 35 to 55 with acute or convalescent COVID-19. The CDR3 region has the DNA TGTGCCAGCAGCCAAGGACAGCACTCTGGAAACACCATATATTTT. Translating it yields CASSQGQHSGNTIYF.